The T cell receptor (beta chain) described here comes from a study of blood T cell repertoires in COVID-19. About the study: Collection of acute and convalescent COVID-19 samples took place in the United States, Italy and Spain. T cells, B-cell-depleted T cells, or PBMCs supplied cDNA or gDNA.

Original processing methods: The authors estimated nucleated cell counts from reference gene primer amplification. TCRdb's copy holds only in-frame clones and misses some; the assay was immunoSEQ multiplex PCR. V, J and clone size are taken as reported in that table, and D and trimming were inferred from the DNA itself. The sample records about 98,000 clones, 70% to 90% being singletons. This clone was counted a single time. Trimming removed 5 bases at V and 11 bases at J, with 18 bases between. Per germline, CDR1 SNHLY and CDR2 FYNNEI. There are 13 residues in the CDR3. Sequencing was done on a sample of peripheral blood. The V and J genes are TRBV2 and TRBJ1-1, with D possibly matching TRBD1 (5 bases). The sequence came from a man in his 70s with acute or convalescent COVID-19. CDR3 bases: TGTGCCAGCAGTCCTAGTCCCCGGGACTCGGCTTTCTTT. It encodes CASSPSPRDSAFF.